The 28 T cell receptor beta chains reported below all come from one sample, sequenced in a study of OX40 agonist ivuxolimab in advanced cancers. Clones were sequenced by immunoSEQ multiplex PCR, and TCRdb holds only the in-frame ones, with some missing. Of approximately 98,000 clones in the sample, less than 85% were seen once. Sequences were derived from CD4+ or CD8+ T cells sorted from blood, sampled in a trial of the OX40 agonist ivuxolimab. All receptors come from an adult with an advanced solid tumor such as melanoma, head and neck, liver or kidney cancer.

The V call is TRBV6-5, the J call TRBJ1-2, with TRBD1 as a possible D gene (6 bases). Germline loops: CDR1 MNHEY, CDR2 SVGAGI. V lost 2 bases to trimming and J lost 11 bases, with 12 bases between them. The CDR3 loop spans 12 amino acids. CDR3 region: CASSYIGDKYTF. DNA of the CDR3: TGTGCCAGCAGTTACATTGGGGACAAATACACCTTC.

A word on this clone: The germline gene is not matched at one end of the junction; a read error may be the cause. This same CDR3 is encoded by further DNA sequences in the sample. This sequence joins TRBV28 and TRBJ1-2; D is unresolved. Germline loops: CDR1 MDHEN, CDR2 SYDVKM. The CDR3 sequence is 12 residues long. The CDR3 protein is CASCPVNYGYTF. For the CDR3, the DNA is TGTGCCAGCTGCCCCGTAAACTACGGCTACACCTTC.

Here the CDR3 DNA reads TGTGCCAGCAGCGTAGGAGACTCCTCCTACGAGCAGTACTTC. Translation: CASSVGDSSYEQYF. The chain combines TRBV9 with TRBJ2-7; D is undetermined. Germline-derived CDR1 and CDR2 are SGDLS and YYNGEE. The V end lost 0 bases, the J end lost 0 bases, and 7 bases lay between the germline ends. This CDR3 has 14 residues.

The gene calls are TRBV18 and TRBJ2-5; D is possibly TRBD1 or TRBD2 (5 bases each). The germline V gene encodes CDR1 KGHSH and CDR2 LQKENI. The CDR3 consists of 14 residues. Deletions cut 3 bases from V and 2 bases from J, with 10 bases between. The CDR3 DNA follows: TGTGCCAGCTCACCCGCCGGGGCTCAAGAGACCCAGTACTTC. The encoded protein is CASSPAGAQETQYF.

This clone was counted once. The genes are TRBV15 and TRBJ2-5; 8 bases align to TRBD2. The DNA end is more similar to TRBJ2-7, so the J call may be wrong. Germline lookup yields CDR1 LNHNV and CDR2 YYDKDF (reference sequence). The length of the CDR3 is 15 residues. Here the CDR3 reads CATSRGRGELSEQYF. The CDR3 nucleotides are TGTGCCACCAGCAGAGGGCGGGGGGAGCTTTCCGAGCAGTACTTC.

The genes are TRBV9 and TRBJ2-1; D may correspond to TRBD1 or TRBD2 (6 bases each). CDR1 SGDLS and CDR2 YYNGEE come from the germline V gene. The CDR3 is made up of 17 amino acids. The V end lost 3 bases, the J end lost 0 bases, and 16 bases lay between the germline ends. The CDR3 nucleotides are TGTGCCAGCAGCGGCCCCCGGGGGCAGAGCTCCTACAATGAGCAGTTCTTC. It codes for CASSGPRGQSSYNEQFF.

The CDR3 sequence: CASSVFGRLSGNTIYF. The CDR3 coding sequence is TGTGCCAGCAGCGTTTTCGGACGGCTCTCTGGAAACACCATATATTTT. The rearrangement uses TRBV9 and TRBJ1-3; D not resolved. The CDR3 is 16 residues long. Germline assignment: CDR1 SGDLS and CDR2 YYNGEE. V was shortened by 2 bases and J by 0 bases, with 12 bases between the two germline ends.

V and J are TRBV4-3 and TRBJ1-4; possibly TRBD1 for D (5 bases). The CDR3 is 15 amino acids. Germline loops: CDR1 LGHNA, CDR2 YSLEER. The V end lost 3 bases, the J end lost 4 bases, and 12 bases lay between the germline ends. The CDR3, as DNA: TGCGCCAGCAGCCAGGCTGAGAGGGGTAATGAAAAACTGTTTTTT. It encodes CASSQAERGNEKLFF.

CDR3 nucleotides: TGTGCCAGCAGGGCGGGACAGGGGGCGCGGGAAGCTTTCTTT. Residues: CASRAGQGAREAFF. This chain connects TRBV27 to TRBJ1-1; TRBD1 agrees at 12 bases. Germline lookup yields CDR1 MNHEY and CDR2 SMNVEV (reference sequence). V was pared by 6 bases and J by 8 bases, with 7 bases of the junction left unmatched. There are 14 residues in the CDR3.

This CDR3 is CASSAAVGDPPLHF. CDR3 DNA sequence: TGTGCCAGCTCAGCCGCCGTTGGGGATCCACCCCTCCACTTT. The chain links TRBV18 to TRBJ1-6; D unresolved. Trimming took 5 bases from V and 11 from J, leaving 16 bases between them. This CDR3 is 14 amino acids long. Germline V gene lookup returns CDR1 KGHSH and CDR2 LQKENI.

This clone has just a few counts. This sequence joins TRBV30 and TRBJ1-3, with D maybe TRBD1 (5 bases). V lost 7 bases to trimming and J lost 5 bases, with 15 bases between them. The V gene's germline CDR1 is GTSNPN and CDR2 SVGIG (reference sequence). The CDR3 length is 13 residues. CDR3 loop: CALNRDRRNTIYF. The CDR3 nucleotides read TGTGCCTTAAACCGGGACCGTCGAAACACCATATATTTT.

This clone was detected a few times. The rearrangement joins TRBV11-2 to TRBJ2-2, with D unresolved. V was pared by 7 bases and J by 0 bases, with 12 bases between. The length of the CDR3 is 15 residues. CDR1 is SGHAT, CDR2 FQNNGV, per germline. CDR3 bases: TGTGCCAGCACGCACCGACGGACGAACACCGGGGAGCTGTTTTTT. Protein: CASTHRRTNTGELFF.

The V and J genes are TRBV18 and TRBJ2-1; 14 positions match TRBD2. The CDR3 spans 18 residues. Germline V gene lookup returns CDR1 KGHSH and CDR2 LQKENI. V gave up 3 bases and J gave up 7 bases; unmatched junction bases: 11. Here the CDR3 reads CASSPLPGTSGRGNEQFF. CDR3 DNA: TGTGCCAGCTCACCCCTTCCCGGGACTAGCGGGAGAGGGAATGAGCAGTTCTTC.

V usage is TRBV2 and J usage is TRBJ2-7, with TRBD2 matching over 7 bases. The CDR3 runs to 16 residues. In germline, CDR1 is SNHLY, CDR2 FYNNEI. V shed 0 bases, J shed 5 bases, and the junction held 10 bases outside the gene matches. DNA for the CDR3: TGTGCCAGCAGTGAAGCCGGTCGGGGAGGGCGCAACGAGCAGTACTTC. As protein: CASSEAGRGGRNEQYF.

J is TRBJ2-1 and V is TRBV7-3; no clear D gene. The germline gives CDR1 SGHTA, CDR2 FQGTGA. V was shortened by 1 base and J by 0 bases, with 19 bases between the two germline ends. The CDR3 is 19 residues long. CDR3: CASSLRQIRSPSSYNEQFF. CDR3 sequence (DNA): TGTGCCAGCAGCTTAAGGCAAATCAGGTCACCGAGCTCCTACAATGAGCAGTTCTTC. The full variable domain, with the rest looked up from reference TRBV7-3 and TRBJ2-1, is GAGVSQTPSNKVTEKGKYVELRCDPISGHTALYWYRQSLGQGPEFLIYFQGTGAADDSGLPNDRFFAVRPEGSVSTLKIQRTERGDSAVYLCASSLRQIRSPSSYNEQFFGPGTRLTVL.

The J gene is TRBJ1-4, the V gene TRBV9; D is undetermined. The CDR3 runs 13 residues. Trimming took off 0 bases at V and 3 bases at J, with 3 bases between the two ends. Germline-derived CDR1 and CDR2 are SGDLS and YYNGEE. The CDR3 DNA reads TGTGCCAGCAGCGTAGTACCTAATGAAAAACTGTTTTTT. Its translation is CASSVVPNEKLFF.

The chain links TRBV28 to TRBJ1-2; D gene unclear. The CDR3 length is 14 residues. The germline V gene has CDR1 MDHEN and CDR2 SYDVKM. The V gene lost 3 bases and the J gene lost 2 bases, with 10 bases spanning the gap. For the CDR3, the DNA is TGTGCCAGCAGTTTCCCTAAGGTCAACTATGGCTACACCTTC. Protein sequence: CASSFPKVNYGYTF.

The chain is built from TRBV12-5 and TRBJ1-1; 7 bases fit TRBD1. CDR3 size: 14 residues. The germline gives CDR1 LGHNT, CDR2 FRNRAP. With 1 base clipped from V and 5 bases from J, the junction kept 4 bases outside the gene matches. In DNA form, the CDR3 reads TGTGCTAGTGGTTTGGAGACAGGGCGTACTGAAGCTTTCTTT. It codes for CASGLETGRTEAFF.

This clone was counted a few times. The CDR3 sequence: CASSLEAGEQPQHF. CDR3 nucleotides: TGTGCCAGCAGCTTAGAGGCAGGGGAACAGCCCCAGCATTTT. The gene calls are TRBV7-2 and TRBJ1-5, with D perhaps matching TRBD1 (6 bases). This CDR3 has 14 amino acids. Trimming cost V 1 base and J 7 bases, with 11 bases left between them. CDR1 and CDR2 from the germline V gene are SGHTA and FQGNSA.

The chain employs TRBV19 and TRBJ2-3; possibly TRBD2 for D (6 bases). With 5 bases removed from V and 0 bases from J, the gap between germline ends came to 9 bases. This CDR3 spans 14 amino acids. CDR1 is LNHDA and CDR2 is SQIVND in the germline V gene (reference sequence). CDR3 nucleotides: TGTGCCAGTAGTGTAGCGGTAAGCACAGATACGCAGTATTTT. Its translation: CASSVAVSTDTQYF. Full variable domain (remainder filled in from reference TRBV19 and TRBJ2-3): DGGITQSPKYLFRKEGQNVTLSCEQNLNHDAMYWYRQDPGQGLRLIYYSQIVNDFQKGDIAEGYSVSREKKESFPLTVTSAQKNPTAFYLCASSVAVSTDTQYFGPGTRLTVL.

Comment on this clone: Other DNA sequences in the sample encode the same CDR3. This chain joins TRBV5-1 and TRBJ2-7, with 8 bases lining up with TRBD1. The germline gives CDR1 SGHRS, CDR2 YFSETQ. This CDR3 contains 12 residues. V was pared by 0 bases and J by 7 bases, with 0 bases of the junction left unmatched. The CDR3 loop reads CASSLDRGEQYF. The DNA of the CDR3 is TGCGCCAGCAGCTTGGACAGGGGGGAGCAGTACTTC.

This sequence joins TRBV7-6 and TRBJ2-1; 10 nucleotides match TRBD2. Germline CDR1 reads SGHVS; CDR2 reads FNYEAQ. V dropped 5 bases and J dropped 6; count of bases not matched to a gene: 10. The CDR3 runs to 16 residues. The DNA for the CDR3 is TGTGCCAGCAGCCCATTAGCGGGGGGCGCTAGCAATGAGCAGTTCTTC. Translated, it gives CASSPLAGGASNEQFF.

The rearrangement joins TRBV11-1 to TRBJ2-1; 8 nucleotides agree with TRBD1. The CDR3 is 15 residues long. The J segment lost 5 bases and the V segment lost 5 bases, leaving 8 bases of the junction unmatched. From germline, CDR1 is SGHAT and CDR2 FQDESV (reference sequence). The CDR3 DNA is TGTGCCAGCAGCCCAGGACAGGGTAGGAACAATGAGCAGTTCTTC. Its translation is CASSPGQGRNNEQFF.

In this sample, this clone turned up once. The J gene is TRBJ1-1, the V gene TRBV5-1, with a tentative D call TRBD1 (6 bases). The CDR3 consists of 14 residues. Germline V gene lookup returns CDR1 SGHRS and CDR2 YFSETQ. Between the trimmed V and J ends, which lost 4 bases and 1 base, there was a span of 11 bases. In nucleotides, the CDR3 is TGCGCCAGCAGCCTAACACAGGGGAACACTGAAGCTTTCTTT. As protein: CASSLTQGNTEAFF.

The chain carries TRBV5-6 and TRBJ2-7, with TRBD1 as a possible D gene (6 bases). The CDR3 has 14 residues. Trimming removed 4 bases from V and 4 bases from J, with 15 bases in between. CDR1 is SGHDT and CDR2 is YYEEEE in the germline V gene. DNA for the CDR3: TGTGCCAGCAGCAGCCCACGGACAGCTTACGAGCAGTACTTC. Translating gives CASSSPRTAYEQYF. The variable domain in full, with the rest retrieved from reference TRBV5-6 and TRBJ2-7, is DAGVTQSPTHLIKTRGQQVTLRCSPKSGHDTVSWYQQALGQGPQFIFQYYEEEERQRGNFPDRFSGHQFPNYSSELNVNALLLGDSALYLCASSSPRTAYEQYFGPGTRLTVT.

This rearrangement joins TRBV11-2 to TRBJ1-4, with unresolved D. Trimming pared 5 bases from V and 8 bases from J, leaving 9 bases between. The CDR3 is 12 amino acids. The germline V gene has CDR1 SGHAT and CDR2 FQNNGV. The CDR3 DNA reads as TGTGCCAGCAGCCCCATTCGAGAAAAACTGTTTTTT. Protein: CASSPIREKLFF.

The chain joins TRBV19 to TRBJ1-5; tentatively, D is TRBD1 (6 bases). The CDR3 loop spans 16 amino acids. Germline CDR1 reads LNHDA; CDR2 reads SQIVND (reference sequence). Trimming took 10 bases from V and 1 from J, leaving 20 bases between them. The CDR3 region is CATTLGEGGSNQPQHF. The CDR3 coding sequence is TGTGCCACGACCCTCGGTGAAGGGGGGAGCAATCAGCCCCAGCATTTT.

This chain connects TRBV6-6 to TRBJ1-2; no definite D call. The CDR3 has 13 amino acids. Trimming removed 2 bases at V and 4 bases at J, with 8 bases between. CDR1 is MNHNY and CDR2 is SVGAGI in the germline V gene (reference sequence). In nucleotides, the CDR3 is TGTGCCAGCAGTTACGGCAGCTTCTATGGCTACACCTTC. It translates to CASSYGSFYGYTF.